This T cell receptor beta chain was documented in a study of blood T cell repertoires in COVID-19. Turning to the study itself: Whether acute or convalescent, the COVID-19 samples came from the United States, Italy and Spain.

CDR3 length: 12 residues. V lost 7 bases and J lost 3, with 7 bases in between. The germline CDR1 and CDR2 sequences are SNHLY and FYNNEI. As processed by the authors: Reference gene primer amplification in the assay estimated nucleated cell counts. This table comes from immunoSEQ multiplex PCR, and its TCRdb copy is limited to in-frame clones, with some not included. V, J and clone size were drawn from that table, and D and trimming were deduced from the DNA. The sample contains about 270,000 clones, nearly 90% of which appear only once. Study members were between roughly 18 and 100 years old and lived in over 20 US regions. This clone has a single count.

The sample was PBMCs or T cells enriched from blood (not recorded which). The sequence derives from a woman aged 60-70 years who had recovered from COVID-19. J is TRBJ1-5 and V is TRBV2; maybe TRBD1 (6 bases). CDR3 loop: CASKGDNQPQHF. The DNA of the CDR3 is TGTGCCAGCAAGGGGGACAATCAGCCCCAGCATTTT.